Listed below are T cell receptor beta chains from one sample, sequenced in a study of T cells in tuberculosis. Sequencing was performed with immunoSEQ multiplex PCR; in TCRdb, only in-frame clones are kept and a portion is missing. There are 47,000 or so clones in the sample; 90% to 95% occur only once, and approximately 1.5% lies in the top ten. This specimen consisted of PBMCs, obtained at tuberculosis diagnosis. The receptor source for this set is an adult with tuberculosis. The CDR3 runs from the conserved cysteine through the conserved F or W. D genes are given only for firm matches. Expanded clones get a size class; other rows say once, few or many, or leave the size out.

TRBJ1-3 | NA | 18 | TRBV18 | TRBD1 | TGTGCCAGCTCACCTACCCTCGCGGACAGGGGCTCTGGAAACACCATATATTTT | CASSPTLADRGSGNTIYF
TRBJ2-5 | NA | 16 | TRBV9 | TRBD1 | TGTGCCAGCAGCGTCCAGGGGGCAGGACTTGGTGAGACCCAGTACTTC | CASSVQGAGLGETQYF
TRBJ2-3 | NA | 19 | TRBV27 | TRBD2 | TGTGCCAGCAGTTCCCACTGGACTAGCGGGAGAGGGAGCACAGATACGCAGTATTTT | CASSSHWTSGRGSTDTQYF
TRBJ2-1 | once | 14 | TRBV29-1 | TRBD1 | TGCAGCGTTGACCGGACAGGCACTTACAATGAGCAGTTCTTC | CSVDRTGTYNEQFF
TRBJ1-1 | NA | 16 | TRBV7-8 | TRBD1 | TGTGCCAGCAGCTTAGCTGTGACAGGGGGCTTGGCTGAAGCTTTCTTT | CASSLAVTGGLAEAFF
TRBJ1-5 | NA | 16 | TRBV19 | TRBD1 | TGTGCCAGTAGTACTGGGGGCAGGGGGCTTGTTCAGCCCCAGCATTTT | CASSTGGRGLVQPQHF
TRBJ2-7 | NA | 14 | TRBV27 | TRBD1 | TGTGCCAGCAGTGCGGGACAGGGCGGTTACGAGCAGTACTTC | CASSAGQGGYEQYF
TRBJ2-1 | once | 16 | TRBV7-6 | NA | TGTGCCAGCAGCTTATCCGCAGGAATCTCCTACAATGAGCAGTTCTTC | CASSLSAGISYNEQFF
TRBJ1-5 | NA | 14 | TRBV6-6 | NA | TGTGCCAGCAGTACAGCGGAGGGTGCTCAGCCCCAGCATTTT | CASSTAEGAQPQHF
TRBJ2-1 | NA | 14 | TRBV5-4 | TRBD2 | TGTGCCAGCAGTTCGACTAGCGGCTACAATGAGCAGTTCTTC | CASSSTSGYNEQFF
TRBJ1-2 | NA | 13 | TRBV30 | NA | TGTGCCTGGAGCGCGGGCGCGAACTATGGCTACACCTTC | CAWSAGANYGYTF
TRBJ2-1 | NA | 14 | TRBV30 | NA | TGTGCCTGGGGCCCGAGGAGGCCCCCCAATGAGCAGTTCTTC | CAWGPRRPPNEQFF
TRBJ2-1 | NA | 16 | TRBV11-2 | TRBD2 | TGTGCCAGCAGCCCGTTAGCGGGACCATCCTACAATGAGCAGTTCTTC | CASSPLAGPSYNEQFF
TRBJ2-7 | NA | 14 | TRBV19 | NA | TGTGCCAGTAGTATACCCGGGAACCGGTACGAGCAGTACTTC | CASSIPGNRYEQYF
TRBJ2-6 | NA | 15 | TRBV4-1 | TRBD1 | TGCGCCAGCAGCCAAGAAAGGACAGGAACCAACGTCCTGACTTTC | CASSQERTGTNVLTF
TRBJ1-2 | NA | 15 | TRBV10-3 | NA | TGTGCCATCAGTGAGGGTTTTGCGTTGGACTATGGCTACACCTTC | CAISEGFALDYGYTF
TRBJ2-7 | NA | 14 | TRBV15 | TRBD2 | TGTGCCACCAGCCTGGGGACTAGCGGCTACGAGCAGTACTTC | CATSLGTSGYEQYF